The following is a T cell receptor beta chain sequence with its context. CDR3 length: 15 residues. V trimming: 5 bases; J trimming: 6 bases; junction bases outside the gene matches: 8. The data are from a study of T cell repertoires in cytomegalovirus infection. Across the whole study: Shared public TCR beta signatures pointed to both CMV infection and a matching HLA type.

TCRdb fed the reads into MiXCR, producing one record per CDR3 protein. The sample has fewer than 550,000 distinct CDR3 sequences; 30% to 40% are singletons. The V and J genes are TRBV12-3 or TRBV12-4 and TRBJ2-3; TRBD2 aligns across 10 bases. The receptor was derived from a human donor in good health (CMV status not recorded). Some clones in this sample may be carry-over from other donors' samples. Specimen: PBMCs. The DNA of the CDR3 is TGTGCCAGCAGTCCTCAGCGGGGGGGTGTTGATACGCAGTATTTT. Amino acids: CASSPQRGGVDTQYF.